This is a list of T cell receptor beta chains from one sample in a study of siplizumab effects on memory and regulatory T cells. The table came from immunoSEQ multiplex PCR; TCRdb's copy has only in-frame clones and leaves some out. The sample lists tens of thousands of clones, around 79% occurring once. Sequenced sample: memory CD4+ T cells sorted from blood. Receptor source: a human donor in good health. CDR3s include the opening cysteine and the closing phenylalanine or tryptophan. Each record gives: CDR3 DNA, CDR3 protein, clone size, J gene, D gene, V gene. D genes are given only for firm matches. Expanded clones are given a class, and other clones once, few, many or no size at all.

CDR3 DNA: TGTGCCAGCAGTTTACAGAAAAGCACAGATACGCAGTATTTT
CDR3 protein: CASSLQKSTDTQYF
clone size: .
J gene: TRBJ2-3
D gene: .
V gene: TRBV27

CDR3 DNA: TGTGCCAGCAGCACCGCCCCGCAAAACGACAGATTTTACGAGCAGTACTTC
CDR3 protein: CASSTAPQNDRFYEQYF
clone size: once
J gene: TRBJ2-7
D gene: .
V gene: TRBV5-6

CDR3 DNA: TGTGCCAGTAGTATAGATCTTAAGGCTACCTACGAGCAGTACTTC
CDR3 protein: CASSIDLKATYEQYF
clone size: .
J gene: TRBJ2-7
D gene: .
V gene: TRBV19

CDR3 DNA: TGTGCCAGCAGCCCGGACAGGGGGCAGCCCCAGCATTTT
CDR3 protein: CASSPDRGQPQHF
clone size: .
J gene: TRBJ1-5
D gene: TRBD1
V gene: TRBV7-2

CDR3 DNA: TGTGCCAGCAGCGCCTCCTTAAGGACAGGGCCGAACACCGGGGAGCTGTTTTTT
CDR3 protein: CASSASLRTGPNTGELFF
clone size: .
J gene: TRBJ2-2
D gene: TRBD1
V gene: TRBV4-2

CDR3 DNA: TGTGCCAGCAGTATCAGGGGGGCTATTGATGGAGAGACCCAGTACTTC
CDR3 protein: CASSIRGAIDGETQYF
clone size: .
J gene: TRBJ2-5
D gene: .
V gene: TRBV28

CDR3 DNA: TGTGCCAGCAGCAGACAGGGGGCCTTAGCAAATTCACCCCTCCACTTT
CDR3 protein: CASSRQGALANSPLHF
clone size: .
J gene: TRBJ1-6
D gene: TRBD1
V gene: TRBV28

CDR3 DNA: TGTGCCAGCAGCTCCTCCGGGACCCTAATACCCGCCACCTTT
CDR3 protein: CASSSSGTLIPATF
clone size: .
J gene: TRBJ1-6
D gene: .
V gene: TRBV7-9

CDR3 DNA: TGTGCCAGCAGCAAACGAGGGGTCTCTGGAAACACCATATATTTT
CDR3 protein: CASSKRGVSGNTIYF
clone size: .
J gene: TRBJ1-3
D gene: .
V gene: TRBV21-1

CDR3 DNA: TGTGCCAGTAGCAAAGCAGGGGTCACTGAAGCTTTCTTT
CDR3 protein: CASSKAGVTEAFF
clone size: .
J gene: TRBJ1-1
D gene: .
V gene: TRBV19

CDR3 DNA: TGTGCCAGCAGCCAAGAACAGGGGACTTTTGGAAACACCATATATTTT
CDR3 protein: CASSQEQGTFGNTIYF
clone size: .
J gene: TRBJ1-3
D gene: TRBD1
V gene: TRBV4-2

CDR3 DNA: TGTGCCAGTAGCCGGGGACCGGCCTACGAGCAGTACTTC
CDR3 protein: CASSRGPAYEQYF
clone size: .
J gene: TRBJ2-7
D gene: .
V gene: TRBV19

CDR3 DNA: TGTGCCAGCTCAATTAATACAGGGTTCGGAAACACCATATATTTT
CDR3 protein: CASSINTGFGNTIYF
clone size: few
J gene: TRBJ1-3
D gene: .
V gene: TRBV18

CDR3 DNA: TGTGCCGCAACCCAGGGAGCCGGTCAGCCCCAGCATTTT
CDR3 protein: CAATQGAGQPQHF
clone size: once
J gene: TRBJ1-5
D gene: .
V gene: TRBV6-1

CDR3 DNA: TGTGCCAGCAGGGGACAGGGGTTCTACGAGCAGTACTTC
CDR3 protein: CASRGQGFYEQYF
clone size: .
J gene: TRBJ2-7
D gene: TRBD1
V gene: TRBV28

CDR3 DNA: TGCGCCAGCAGCTCGGGACAGGGCAATCCCGGGGAGCTGTTTTTT
CDR3 protein: CASSSGQGNPGELFF
clone size: .
J gene: TRBJ2-2
D gene: TRBD1
V gene: TRBV5-1

CDR3 DNA: TGTGCCAGCAGGGGAGAGGGGACTGAAGCTTTCTTT
CDR3 protein: CASRGEGTEAFF
clone size: .
J gene: TRBJ1-1
D gene: .
V gene: TRBV5-6

CDR3 DNA: TGTGCCTGGAGTCTAGGGACAGTGGGAACTGAAGCTTTCTTT
CDR3 protein: CAWSLGTVGTEAFF
clone size: .
J gene: TRBJ1-1
D gene: TRBD1
V gene: TRBV30

CDR3 DNA: TGTGCCAGCAGTGTCCGGCGGGGGGACTCCTACAATGAGCAGTTCTTC
CDR3 protein: CASSVRRGDSYNEQFF
clone size: .
J gene: TRBJ2-1
D gene: TRBD2
V gene: TRBV2

CDR3 DNA: TGTGCCAGCAGCCGACCGTCAGCCCACTTCAATGAGCAGTTCTTC
CDR3 protein: CASSRPSAHFNEQFF
clone size: .
J gene: TRBJ2-1
D gene: .
V gene: TRBV7-2

CDR3 DNA: TGTGCCATCAGTGAAGGAGGGGGGGGAGGTCAAGAGACCCAGTACTTC
CDR3 protein: CAISEGGGGGQETQYF
clone size: .
J gene: TRBJ2-5
D gene: .
V gene: TRBV10-3

CDR3 DNA: TGTGCCTGGAGTGTAGGGACAGGGTTCCACGAGCAGTACTTC
CDR3 protein: CAWSVGTGFHEQYF
clone size: .
J gene: TRBJ2-7
D gene: TRBD1
V gene: TRBV30

CDR3 DNA: TGTGCCAGCAGCTTGGCGGGGGGTGAGCAGTTCTTC
CDR3 protein: CASSLAGGEQFF
clone size: .
J gene: TRBJ2-1
D gene: TRBD2
V gene: TRBV5-6

CDR3 DNA: TGTGCCAGCAGCTTAACTAGTAGCCGGACAGGGGGCAAGAATGAGCAGTTCTTC
CDR3 protein: CASSLTSSRTGGKNEQFF
clone size: .
J gene: TRBJ2-1
D gene: TRBD1
V gene: TRBV11-1

CDR3 DNA: TGTGCCAGCAGTGTTCGTCGTGGCACAGATACGCAGTATTTT
CDR3 protein: CASSVRRGTDTQYF
clone size: .
J gene: TRBJ2-3
D gene: .
V gene: TRBV28

CDR3 DNA: TGTGCCAGCACCGGACGACAGGTGTTTCAGCCCCAGCATTTT
CDR3 protein: CASTGRQVFQPQHF
clone size: .
J gene: TRBJ1-5
D gene: .
V gene: TRBV28

CDR3 DNA: TGCGCCAGCAGCCAGGGGACAGGCGCCTATGGCTACACCTTC
CDR3 protein: CASSQGTGAYGYTF
clone size: .
J gene: TRBJ1-2
D gene: TRBD1
V gene: TRBV4-1

CDR3 DNA: TGTGCCAGCAGACCCGTAGAAGGAAACCCTGAAGCTTTCTTT
CDR3 protein: CASRPVEGNPEAFF
clone size: .
J gene: TRBJ1-1
D gene: .
V gene: TRBV11-2

CDR3 DNA: TGTGCCAGCAGTTTGCCCCAGGGCGGCTACACCTTC
CDR3 protein: CASSLPQGGYTF
clone size: .
J gene: TRBJ1-2
D gene: .
V gene: TRBV28

CDR3 DNA: TGTGCCAGCAGCTTCAAAGGGGTGGGGAATGAGCAGTTCTTC
CDR3 protein: CASSFKGVGNEQFF
clone size: .
J gene: TRBJ2-1
D gene: .
V gene: TRBV11-3

CDR3 DNA: TGTGCCAGCAGCTTGGATACTAGCGGGCCTTACCAAGAGACCCAGTACTTC
CDR3 protein: CASSLDTSGPYQETQYF
clone size: few
J gene: TRBJ2-5
D gene: TRBD2
V gene: TRBV5-4

CDR3 DNA: TGTGCCAGCGTGCCCGGACAGGGACTATCCCTCCACTTT
CDR3 protein: CASVPGQGLSLHF
clone size: .
J gene: TRBJ1-6
D gene: TRBD1
V gene: TRBV6-6

CDR3 DNA: TGTGCCAGCAGTATAGCGGGGGGGCAAGAGACCCAGTACTTC
CDR3 protein: CASSIAGGQETQYF
clone size: .
J gene: TRBJ2-5
D gene: TRBD2
V gene: TRBV7-2

CDR3 DNA: TGTGCCAGCAGGGACCGGCAGAAAAGAGAGACCCAGTACTTC
CDR3 protein: CASRDRQKRETQYF
clone size: .
J gene: TRBJ2-5
D gene: .
V gene: TRBV21-1

CDR3 DNA: TGTGCCAGCAGCTTACAGGGGAGCACCGGGGAGCTGTTTTTT
CDR3 protein: CASSLQGSTGELFF
clone size: .
J gene: TRBJ2-2
D gene: .
V gene: TRBV11-2

CDR3 DNA: TGTGCCAGTGGACAGGGGGTCTATGGCTACACCTTC
CDR3 protein: CASGQGVYGYTF
clone size: .
J gene: TRBJ1-2
D gene: TRBD1
V gene: TRBV6-1

CDR3 DNA: TGTGCCAGCAGTTACTTACAAAACATTCAGTACTTC
CDR3 protein: CASSYLQNIQYF
clone size: .
J gene: TRBJ2-4
D gene: .
V gene: TRBV6-6

CDR3 DNA: TGTGCCAGTAGTAACACAGGGTTTGGCTATGGCTACACCTTC
CDR3 protein: CASSNTGFGYGYTF
clone size: .
J gene: TRBJ1-2
D gene: .
V gene: TRBV19

CDR3 DNA: TGTGCCAGCAGAAAAGGGGGACAGGGATATAGCAATCAGCCCCAGCATTTT
CDR3 protein: CASRKGGQGYSNQPQHF
clone size: .
J gene: TRBJ1-5
D gene: TRBD1
V gene: TRBV2

CDR3 DNA: TGTGCCAGCACCTTTGACACAAGCTCCTACAATGAGCAGTTCTTC
CDR3 protein: CASTFDTSSYNEQFF
clone size: .
J gene: TRBJ2-1
D gene: .
V gene: TRBV5-6

CDR3 DNA: TGTGCCAGTAGCCCGGGACAGGGGAACTATGGCTACACCTTC
CDR3 protein: CASSPGQGNYGYTF
clone size: .
J gene: TRBJ1-2
D gene: TRBD1
V gene: TRBV19

CDR3 DNA: TGTGCCAGCAGTCCTTACAGGGCCGGTACCACTGAAGCTTTCTTT
CDR3 protein: CASSPYRAGTTEAFF
clone size: .
J gene: TRBJ1-1
D gene: .
V gene: TRBV27

CDR3 DNA: TGTGCCAGCAGCTTGGGACCTGGAAACACCATATATTTT
CDR3 protein: CASSLGPGNTIYF
clone size: .
J gene: TRBJ1-3
D gene: .
V gene: TRBV5-5

CDR3 DNA: TGTGCCAGCAGCTTAGGGGGACTAGCAACAGATACGCAGTATTTT
CDR3 protein: CASSLGGLATDTQYF
clone size: .
J gene: TRBJ2-3
D gene: TRBD2
V gene: TRBV7-2